The next 23 T cell receptor beta chains were all read from a single sample in a study of blood T cell repertoires in COVID-19. Some clones are missing from TCRdb's copy, which holds only in-frame ones; the method was immunoSEQ multiplex PCR. The sample includes roughly 180,000 clones, around 88% of them seen just once. Material for sequencing was peripheral blood. The source is a woman between 25 and 40 years old with acute or convalescent COVID-19.

In DNA, the CDR3 is TGCGCCAGCAGCCAAGAAAGAGTTCAGGGAAACAATGAGCAGTTCTTC. This codes for CASSQERVQGNNEQFF. J is TRBJ2-1 and V is TRBV4-1, with D perhaps TRBD1 (5 bases). This CDR3 spans 16 amino acids. The V end was cut by 0 bases, the J end by 5 bases, with 14 bases between. Germline loops: CDR1 MGHRA, CDR2 YSYEKL.

The sample holds one count of this clone. The chain links TRBV11-3 to TRBJ2-1; 11 nucleotides align to TRBD2. This CDR3 comprises 16 residues. After removal of 5 bases from V and 0 bases from J, the junction contained 3 bases not matched to a gene. Germline V gives CDR1 SGHNT, CDR2 YENEEA. The chain's CDR3 is CASSPGLAGSYNEQFF. The CDR3 nucleotides read TGTGCCAGCAGCCCCGGACTAGCGGGCTCCTACAATGAGCAGTTCTTC.

The gene calls are TRBV10-3 and TRBJ2-1, with D unresolved. CDR3 length: 11 residues. Trimming cost V 6 bases and J 5 bases, with 5 bases left between them. Germline V gene lookup returns CDR1 ENHRY and CDR2 SYGVKD. CDR3 sequence: CAISLNNEQFF. CDR3 DNA sequence: TGTGCCATCAGCCTTAACAATGAGCAGTTCTTC.

The J gene is TRBJ1-4, the V gene TRBV9; 10 nucleotides match TRBD1. Germline CDR1 reads SGDLS; CDR2 reads YYNGEE. The CDR3 totals 15 residues. V lost 3 bases to trimming and J lost 7 bases; unmatched junction nucleotides: 6. The CDR3 nucleotides read TGTGCCAGCAGCGCAGGGGACAGGGGTGGTGAAAAACTGTTTTTT. Encoded protein: CASSAGDRGGEKLFF.

CDR3 loop: CASSSGLAGGPYEQYF. The CDR3 DNA is TGCGCCAGCAGCTCGGGACTAGCGGGAGGGCCCTACGAGCAGTACTTC. The rearrangement joins TRBV5-1 to TRBJ2-7, with 16 positions matching TRBD2. CDR3 size: 16 residues. CDR1 is SGHRS, CDR2 YFSETQ, per germline. The V segment lost 3 bases and the J segment 2 bases; nucleotides outside the gene matches: 2.

The CDR3 spells CASSRTGVREQFF. Written as DNA, the CDR3 is TGTGCCAGCAGCAGGACAGGGGTTCGGGAGCAGTTCTTC. The chain uses TRBV13 and TRBJ2-1; 9 bases fit TRBD1. This CDR3 spans 13 amino acids. Germline CDR1 PRHDT, CDR2 FYEKMQ (reference sequence). V lost 5 bases, J lost 10 bases, and 6 bases stayed unmatched.

The chain combines TRBV5-1 with TRBJ2-3; 9 positions match TRBD2. Germline CDR1 and CDR2: SGHRS and YFSETQ. Trimming at V came to 2 bases and at J to 4 bases, leaving 2 bases not matched to a gene. This CDR3 region has 14 residues. The CDR3 protein is CASSFSGSADTQYF. The CDR3 DNA sequence: TGCGCCAGCAGCTTTAGCGGGAGTGCAGATACGCAGTATTTT. Based on the CDR3 plus reference TRBV5-1 and TRBJ2-3, the full variable domain is KAGVTQTPRYLIKTRGQQVTLSCSPISGHRSVSWYQQTPGQGLQFLFEYFSETQRNKGNFPGRFSGRQFSNSRSEMNVSTLELGDSALYLCASSFSGSADTQYFGPGTRLTVL.

A few counts support this clone. The chain carries TRBV5-1 and TRBJ1-2; unclear D gene. The germline V gene encodes CDR1 SGHRS and CDR2 YFSETQ. The length of the CDR3 is 12 residues. Trimming pared 4 bases from V and 8 bases from J, leaving 12 bases between. The DNA of the CDR3 is TGCGCCAGCAGCCCGGAGGGCCCCGGCTACACCTTC. The encoded protein is CASSPEGPGYTF.

V is TRBV6-5 and J is TRBJ1-1, with 7 bases matching TRBD1. The J segment lost 2 bases and the V segment lost 6 bases, leaving 6 bases of the junction unmatched. The CDR3 is made up of 14 amino acids. Germline V CDR1 and CDR2: MNHEY, SVGAGI. The CDR3 here is CASSRHRGNTEAFF. The CDR3 DNA reads TGTGCCAGCAGCCGCCACAGGGGAAACACTGAAGCTTTCTTT.

V and J are TRBV30 and TRBJ2-7, with 13 bases matching TRBD2. Germline CDR1 and CDR2: GTSNPN and SVGIG (reference sequence). The CDR3 sequence is 15 residues long. The ends lost 3 bases at V and 3 bases at J; junction bases unmatched: 5. The CDR3 nucleotides are TGTGCCTGGAGCGGACTAGCGGGAGACCACTACGAGCAGTACTTC. Amino acids: CAWSGLAGDHYEQYF.

This clone was seen once. V and J are TRBV6-2 or TRBV6-3 and TRBJ1-1; D is perhaps TRBD1 (5 bases). Germline CDR1 reads MNHEY; CDR2 reads SVGEGT. V was clipped by 2 bases and J by 7 bases, with 11 bases between them. The CDR3 contains 13 residues. The chain's CDR3 is CASSYGGTGEAFF. The CDR3 nucleotides read TGTGCCAGCAGTTACGGGGGGACGGGTGAAGCTTTCTTT.

The sample holds one count of this clone. This rearrangement joins TRBV11-2 to TRBJ2-7, with TRBD2 identical over 8 bases. Trimming took 1 base from V and 13 from J; bases not matched to a gene: 12. The length of the CDR3 is 14 residues. CDR1 and CDR2 (germline): SGHAT, FQNNGV. CDR3 coding DNA: TGTGCCAGCAGCTTAGGTCTGGGGACTAGTCAAGGTTACTTC. It specifies CASSLGLGTSQGYF.

The chain uses TRBV5-1 and TRBJ1-3, with 8 nucleotides matching TRBD1. Germline-derived CDR1 and CDR2 are SGHRS and YFSETQ. Unmatched junction bases numbered 11, after V lost 4 bases and J lost 8 bases. The CDR3 extends over 15 amino acids. Written as DNA, the CDR3 is TGCGCCAGCAGCCCCCCGGACAGGGAAGGACACACCATATATTTT. It codes for CASSPPDREGHTIYF.

This clone was counted once. The chain employs TRBV6-1 and TRBJ2-1; TRBD1 might be the D (6 bases). The CDR3 consists of 12 residues. Trimming took 1 base from V and 10 from J, leaving 8 bases between them. Germline V gene lookup returns CDR1 MNHNS and CDR2 SASEGT. The CDR3 is CASSEGGTEQFF. The CDR3 coding sequence is TGTGCCAGCAGTGAAGGGGGGACAGAGCAGTTCTTC.

The chain couples TRBV7-9 to TRBJ2-4; D gene uncertain. This CDR3 has 11 amino acids. CDR1 and CDR2 (germline): SEHNR, FQNEAQ (reference sequence). Trimming removed 5 bases from V and 9 bases from J, with 8 bases in between. The CDR3 region has the DNA TGTGCCAGCAGCCATAGAGGCATTCAGTACTTC. It specifies CASSHRGIQYF.

The chain joins TRBV2 to TRBJ2-3; the D gene is possibly TRBD2 (7 bases). Germline assignment: CDR1 SNHLY and CDR2 FYNNEI. The CDR3 contains 15 residues. V gave up 10 bases and J gave up 3 bases, with 20 bases separating them. In DNA form, the CDR3 reads TGTGCCACCCGTCGGGGGGCGGGAGTGACAGATACGCAGTATTTT. Translated: CATRRGAGVTDTQYF.

The chain carries TRBV5-1 and TRBJ2-5; 8 positions agree with TRBD1. The trim removed 10 bases at V and 5 bases at J, leaving 22 bases unmatched. Germline CDR1 is SGHRS and CDR2 is YFSETQ. This CDR3 comprises 17 residues. The DNA of the CDR3 is TGCGCCTCCTCAGGGGGCATAGCGGAAGGGTTCGGTGAGACCCAGTACTTC. This sequence encodes CASSGGIAEGFGETQYF.

Concerning this clone itself: The sample has other DNA sequences that encode this CDR3 too. V usage is TRBV28 and J usage is TRBJ2-7; no firm D call. This CDR3 region has 12 residues. Per the germline V gene, CDR1 is MDHEN and CDR2 is SYDVKM. V lost 3 bases and J 1 base, leaving 4 bases between the germline ends. In nucleotides, the CDR3 is TGTGCCAGCAGTTTTAGTTCCTACGAGCAGTACTTC. Its translation: CASSFSSYEQYF.

The genes are TRBV30 and TRBJ2-7; D is uncertain. Trimming left V 0 bases short and J 3 bases short, with 9 bases between. The germline gives CDR1 GTSNPN, CDR2 SVGIG (reference sequence). The CDR3 is 13 amino acids. The CDR3 is CAWSVSGLYEQYF. CDR3 coding DNA: TGTGCCTGGAGTGTATCTGGGCTCTACGAGCAGTACTTC.

The V call is TRBV28, the J call TRBJ2-7; D remains ambiguous. The CDR3 is made up of 13 amino acids. The V gene lost 4 bases and the J gene lost 3 bases, with 10 bases spanning the gap. Germline V lookup: CDR1 MDHEN, CDR2 SYDVKM. The CDR3 here is CASSSPTNYEQYF. In DNA form, the CDR3 reads TGTGCCAGCAGTTCCCCAACTAACTACGAGCAGTACTTC.

The chain is built from TRBV5-4 and TRBJ2-2; D perhaps matches TRBD2 (7 bases). Looked up from germline, CDR1 is SGHNT and CDR2 is YYREEE (reference sequence). V dropped 5 bases and J dropped 6 bases, with 26 bases sitting between them. CDR3 size: 18 residues. The CDR3 protein is CASSPWVFGGAIAGELFF. The DNA for the CDR3 is TGTGCCAGCAGTCCGTGGGTGTTTGGGGGGGCTATCGCCGGGGAGCTGTTTTTT.

A single count supports this clone. V is TRBV27 and J is TRBJ2-1, with TRBD2 identical over 10 bases. From germline, CDR1 is MNHEY and CDR2 SMNVEV (reference sequence). The CDR3 covers 13 residues. Losses at the gene ends were 6 bases for V and 7 bases for J; bases not matched to a gene: 3. DNA for the CDR3: TGTGCCAGCAGACGTAGCGGGAGGAATGAGCAGTTCTTC. This encodes CASRRSGRNEQFF.

This clone was found once. This chain uses TRBV15 with TRBJ2-5, with a tentative D call TRBD2 (5 bases). Trimming cost V 0 bases and J 5 bases, with 10 bases left between them. Germline lookup yields CDR1 LNHNV and CDR2 YYDKDF (reference sequence). The CDR3 extends over 14 amino acids. CDR3 DNA sequence: TGTGCCACCAGCAGAGATCGGGGAAGTGAGACCCAGTACTTC. It codes for CATSRDRGSETQYF.